Listed below are T cell receptor beta chains from one sample, sequenced in a study of cytomegalovirus exposure and HLA in healthy donors. This table comes from immunoSEQ multiplex PCR, and its TCRdb copy is limited to in-frame clones, with some not included. The top ten clones hold about 2.2% of a sample with some 150,000 clones, 86% of them seen once. Input material: PBMCs. The receptors originated from a human donor in good health. Both conserved end residues are part of each CDR3. Fields, in order: V gene, J gene, D gene, clone size, CDR3 DNA, CDR3 protein. A D gene is named only where the DNA matches it firmly. Clone size appears in some rows only: once, few, many, or a class for an expanded clone.

>TRBV5-4|TRBJ2-5|TRBD1|-
TGTGCCAGCAGCCTCCGACAGGGGGAAGGGGCCCAGTACTTC
CASSLRQGEGAQYF
>TRBV19|TRBJ1-1|TRBD1|-
TGTGCCAGTAGTCACAGGACAGGGGACACTGAAGCTTTCTTT
CASSHRTGDTEAFF
>TRBV30|TRBJ2-2|-|-
TGTGCCTGGAGTGAGGCGGGTTTTAACACCGGGGAGCTGTTTTTT
CAWSEAGFNTGELFF
>TRBV2|TRBJ1-2|-|-
TGTGCCAGCAGTGAAGACCGCTCGGGGTATGGCTACACCTTC
CASSEDRSGYGYTF
>TRBV15|TRBJ1-5|-|-
TGTGCCACCAGCAGAGACGGGGGGGGCTACAATCAGCCCCAGCATTTT
CATSRDGGGYNQPQHF
>TRBV28|TRBJ1-2|-|-
TGTGCCAGCAGTCTCTACAGGGTCTCCGATGGCTACACCTTC
CASSLYRVSDGYTF
>TRBV7-2|TRBJ1-1|TRBD1|-
TGTGCCAGCAGCCCATACAGGGGATTAACAGCTTTCTTT
CASSPYRGLTAFF
>TRBV30|TRBJ2-1|TRBD2|-
TGTGCCTGGAGTGTACTATTGGGGGGGTCCGCACTAACCCGTAAGCAGTTCTTC
CAWSVLLGGSALTRKQFF
>TRBV9|TRBJ2-3|TRBD2|-
TGTGCCAGCAGCGGACCCCGGCGAGCGGGAGGCGGTTCCGATACGCAGTATTTT
CASSGPRRAGGGSDTQYF
>TRBV4-2|TRBJ2-1|TRBD2|-
TGTGCCAGCAGCCTCCAGCGGGGGGCCTACAATGAGCAGTTCTTC
CASSLQRGAYNEQFF
>TRBV9|TRBJ2-1|TRBD2|-
TGTGCCAGCAGCGGGCGGGGACTAGCGGGAGGACCCTACAATGAGCAGTTCTTC
CASSGRGLAGGPYNEQFF
>TRBV28|TRBJ2-3|TRBD2|-
TGTGCCAGCAGTTCGAGACTAGCGGGAGTTCAAGCAGATACGCAGTATTTT
CASSSRLAGVQADTQYF
>TRBV27|TRBJ1-4|TRBD1|-
TGTGCCAGCAGTTTTGTAGGACAGGGTTTGAGGAGGGGGGCTAATGAAAAACTGTTTTTT
CASSFVGQGLRRGANEKLFF
>TRBV19|TRBJ2-2|TRBD1|few
TGTGCCAGTAGTAGTCCGGGACAGGGGGCGAACACCGGGGAGCTGTTTTTT
CASSSPGQGANTGELFF
>TRBV5-4|TRBJ1-2|-|-
TGTGCCAGCAGCTTGGTTAGGACAGAGTTCTATGGCTACACCTTC
CASSLVRTEFYGYTF
>TRBV18|TRBJ1-4|-|-
TGTGCCAGCTCACCTATCGCGGTTACTAATGAAAAACTGTTTTTT
CASSPIAVTNEKLFF
>TRBV29-1|TRBJ2-7|-|-
TGCAGCGTTGCTCAGGGAGGAAACTACGAGCAGTACTTC
CSVAQGGNYEQYF
>TRBV15|TRBJ2-3|-|-
TGTGCCACCAGCAGAGAATCAGTGTTTAGCACAGATACGCAGTATTTT
CATSRESVFSTDTQYF
>TRBV5-1|TRBJ1-1|-|-
TGCGCCAGCAGCCTGGGGGAGGGTAGGAGGAACACTGAAGCTTTCTTT
CASSLGEGRRNTEAFF
>TRBV6-6|TRBJ1-5|TRBD1|-
TGTGCCAGCAGTCCCTTAGGGGGCGTTAATCAGCCCCAGCATTTT
CASSPLGGVNQPQHF
>TRBV27|TRBJ1-1|-|-
TGTGCCAGCACCCGGGGGAAGCATACTGAAGCTTTCTTT
CASTRGKHTEAFF
>TRBV30|TRBJ1-2|-|-
TGTGCCTGGAGTTCCCATCGGTGGGGCACAGAATCAATTAACTATGGCTACACCTTC
CAWSSHRWGTESINYGYTF
>TRBV9|TRBJ2-2|-|-
TGTGCCAGCAGCGTAGGGATGGGGACTCGGACCGGGGAGCTGTTTTTT
CASSVGMGTRTGELFF
>TRBV28|TRBJ1-2|-|few
TGTGCCAGCAGCATTAGGGGCAGTCCGCGCTCCGGTGGCTACACCTTC
CASSIRGSPRSGGYTF
>TRBV6-1|TRBJ2-7|TRBD1|few
TGTGCCAGCGGGGACAGGGGGGAGCAGTACTTC
CASGDRGEQYF
>TRBV6-6|TRBJ1-1|TRBD1|-
TGTGCCAGCTGCCTGGGGACAGTCCGATACGAAGCTTTCTTT
CASCLGTVRYEAFF
>TRBV7-9|TRBJ2-3|-|-
TGTGCCAGCAGCTCAAGGGCGGGGACCGCAGATACGCAGTATTTT
CASSSRAGTADTQYF
>TRBV2|TRBJ2-5|-|once
TGTGCCAGCCGGAGGGAGATCTCGGATGAGACCCAGTACTTC
CASRREISDETQYF
>TRBV5-6|TRBJ2-5|TRBD2|-
TGTGCCAGCAGCGCCCGGACTAGCGGGGCCGGGGAGACCCAGTACTTC
CASSARTSGAGETQYF
>TRBV9|TRBJ2-1|TRBD2|-
TGTGCCAGCAGCGAAGTGGCGGGAGGTTCCTACAATGAGCAGTTCTTC
CASSEVAGGSYNEQFF
>TRBV4-1|TRBJ2-7|TRBD1|-
TGCGCCAGCAGCCAAGGCAGGACAGGGAGCTACGAGCAGTACTTC
CASSQGRTGSYEQYF
>TRBV5-1|TRBJ1-1|-|-
TGCGCCAGCAGGCGGGGCCTCTCACGAGGGGTCACTGAAGCTTTCTTT
CASRRGLSRGVTEAFF
>TRBV6-5|TRBJ2-7|TRBD1|-
TGTGCCAGCAGTTACGCCGCGACAGGGAGCGACGAGCAGTACTTC
CASSYAATGSDEQYF
>TRBV28|TRBJ1-5|-|-
TGTGCCAGCAGTCCTCCGGGAGGGGGGCAGCCCCAGCATTTT
CASSPPGGGQPQHF
>TRBV7-2|TRBJ2-2|TRBD1|-
TGTGCCAGCAGCATTACCGGGACAGTCAACACCGGGGAGCTGTTTTTT
CASSITGTVNTGELFF